Listed below are T cell receptor beta chains from one sample, sequenced in a study of long-term antiretroviral therapy in people with HIV. Sequencing used immunoSEQ multiplex PCR; TCRdb keeps in-frame clones, though not all of them. The sample has approximately 15,000 clones, about four fifths seen once. The specimen was unsorted PBMCs, collected just before starting antiretroviral therapy. The receptor source for this set is a man aged 35 to 55 with HIV. Each CDR3 is given with its conserved first and last residue.

j_call: TRBJ2-2; v_call: TRBV7-6; cdr3_aa: CASSPRTGYTGELFF
j_call: TRBJ1-1; v_call: TRBV19; cdr3_aa: CASSMIGVTEAFF
j_call: TRBJ2-1; v_call: TRBV19; cdr3_aa: CASKGTGGTNEQFF
j_call: TRBJ2-3; v_call: TRBV4-1; cdr3_aa: CASSRRYRETDTQYF
j_call: TRBJ2-2; v_call: TRBV12-5; cdr3_aa: CASGLNTGELFF
j_call: TRBJ2-7; v_call: TRBV10-3; cdr3_aa: CAISEGQHAYEQYF
j_call: TRBJ1-4; v_call: TRBV4-2; cdr3_aa: CASSQDLQDSTNEKLFF
j_call: TRBJ1-1; v_call: TRBV6-5; cdr3_aa: CASSLAASNTEAFF
j_call: TRBJ1-2; v_call: TRBV19; cdr3_aa: CASRGTYGTEINYGYTF
j_call: TRBJ2-7; v_call: TRBV19; cdr3_aa: CASSVAGTSGEEQYF
j_call: TRBJ2-5; v_call: TRBV5-1; cdr3_aa: CASSLQGSYQETQYF
j_call: TRBJ2-2; v_call: TRBV7-9; cdr3_aa: CASSQPALSTGELFF
j_call: TRBJ2-7; v_call: TRBV2; cdr3_aa: CASSPAEPYEQYF
j_call: TRBJ2-1; v_call: TRBV5-1; cdr3_aa: CASSLDLLYNEQFF
j_call: TRBJ2-7; v_call: TRBV30; cdr3_aa: CAWSKGQRSYEQYF
j_call: TRBJ2-7; v_call: TRBV29-1; cdr3_aa: CSVGPTGLGYEQYF
j_call: TRBJ2-7; v_call: TRBV5-6; cdr3_aa: CASSLGTGAPYEQYF
j_call: TRBJ2-7; v_call: TRBV6-6; cdr3_aa: CASSGLAGGYEQYF
j_call: TRBJ1-2; v_call: TRBV6-5; cdr3_aa: CASTSLEGGRNGYTF
j_call: TRBJ1-3; v_call: TRBV11-2; cdr3_aa: CASSLLGQGASGNTIYF
j_call: TRBJ2-7; v_call: TRBV30; cdr3_aa: CAWSTTYEQYF
j_call: TRBJ2-5; v_call: TRBV7-6; cdr3_aa: CASSLNLGTYQLETQYF
j_call: TRBJ1-5; v_call: TRBV6-1; cdr3_aa: CASMGYFNQPQHF
j_call: TRBJ2-3; v_call: TRBV20-1; cdr3_aa: CSAIGVDTQYF
j_call: TRBJ2-1; v_call: TRBV19; cdr3_aa: CASAFSGSSYNEQFF
j_call: TRBJ2-1; v_call: TRBV5-4; cdr3_aa: CASGKAGDSYPSSYNEQFF
j_call: TRBJ2-5; v_call: TRBV4-1; cdr3_aa: CASSHQLAGAYQETQYF